Included here is one T cell receptor beta chain sequence, with context. What antigen it recognizes has not been identified. No clone much larger than this one lies a single base away; base qualities are absent. This sample is drawn from a study of blood T cell repertoires in COVID-19 (dated by TCRdb to the early 2020s). Turning to the overall study: Samples from collaborators originated in the United States, Italy and Spain and spanned both the acute and convalescent phases of COVID-19. The material from the prospective study consisted of cDNA or gDNA derived from T cells, B-cell-depleted T cells, or PBMCs. Deeply sampled blood TCRbeta repertoires from subjects exposed to, actively infected with, or recovered from COVID-19 were included in the dataset. The repertoires were released in a freely available public database meant as a resource for research on the immune response to SARS-CoV-2. Samples came from the ongoing ImmuneRACE study (first 160 participants) plus 1,254 subjects from 6 global collaborators. Sample metadata almost always included a de-identified subject ID, COVID-19 status, age in years and sex. HLA class I and class II types, where available, came from metadata supplied by the sample provider rather than from assay-based typing. General findings and caveats noted by the study authors: How much clinical and demographic metadata was included differed by source and by participant, and the metadata was provided uncurated.

The immunoSEQ Assay, a bias-controlled multiplex PCR, was used to amplify TCRbeta CDR3 regions from genomic DNA. The paper's processing steps were these. Nucleated cell counts per sample were estimated from amplification of reference gene primers within the assay. Sequence reads were collapsed and filtered to measure the absolute abundance of every unique TCRbeta CDR3 rearrangement. For each sample, productive Simpson clonality was calculated by taking the square root of Simpson's diversity index across productive rearrangements. The table was pulled from immuneACCESS by TCRdb, which kept in-frame rearrangements only. Such tables lose some clones; where checked, under half of the loss comes from unresolved V genes, and the rest has no known cause. Clonal size and the V and J genes are those of that table, whereas D and trimming came from the DNA. The sample records around 200,000 clones, roughly 80% of which are singletons. The ten largest account for roughly 18% of the sample.

The CDR3 runs 17 amino acids, cysteine and phenylalanine included. The entry retains the CDR3 DNA only, 51 bases that are in frame from base 1. CDR1 and CDR2, looked up from the germline V gene, are MDHEN and SYDVKM. Trimming takes 3 bases off V and 5 bases off J; junction bases not matched to a gene: 12. The collaborating institutions used their own protocols to collect whole blood in K2EDTA tubes. For TCRbeta analysis, collaborator samples were shipped as frozen whole blood, as isolated PBMCs, or as DNA extracted from either sample type. The receptor was isolated from a woman over 75 with active or convalescent COVID-19. The chain is encoded by TRBV28 joined to TRBJ2-5; 10 nucleotides in the junction match TRBD2. Source material: peripheral blood. The CDR3 sequence is CASSFRSLAGGHETQYF. The DNA sequence is as follows: TGTGCCAGCAGTTTCCGCTCCTTAGCGGGGGGCCATGAGACCCAGTACTTC.